Sequencing of this TCR beta chain was carried out in a study of blood T cells in healthy people across ages. Across the whole study: For every two T cells, template switching captured about one barcoded beta molecule.

The study's findings and limits: More naive CD4+ cells and higher diversity were found in long-lived than in aged donors. Per million T cells, the diversity of TCR beta decreased roughly linearly as age advanced.

This clonotype was seen more than once but under ten times. Antigen unknown. The CDR3 contains 17 residues. CDR1 and CDR2 from the germline V gene are LGHNA and YSLEER. The germline V and J ends were trimmed by 2 bases and 1 base, with 14 bases remaining between them. With a J-beta primer mix and a sample-barcoded 5' primer, a second PCR ran 7 to 11 cycles. From each sample, at least 2.5 million paired-end reads containing CDR3 were obtained. Each CDR3 protein is one row after TCRdb ran MiXCR on the 5' RACE reads. The sample shows about 1.1 million distinct CDR3 sequences, approximately 38% of them seen only once.

The origin of this receptor is a young man in good health. V gene TRBV4-3 combines with J gene TRBJ2-2, with a tentative D call TRBD1 (6 bases). Sample: blood. CDR3 sequence reads: CASSQSSGVRNTGELFF. The CDR3, as DNA: TGCGCCAGCAGCCAATCCTCAGGGGTCCGGAACACCGGGGAGCTGTTTTTT.